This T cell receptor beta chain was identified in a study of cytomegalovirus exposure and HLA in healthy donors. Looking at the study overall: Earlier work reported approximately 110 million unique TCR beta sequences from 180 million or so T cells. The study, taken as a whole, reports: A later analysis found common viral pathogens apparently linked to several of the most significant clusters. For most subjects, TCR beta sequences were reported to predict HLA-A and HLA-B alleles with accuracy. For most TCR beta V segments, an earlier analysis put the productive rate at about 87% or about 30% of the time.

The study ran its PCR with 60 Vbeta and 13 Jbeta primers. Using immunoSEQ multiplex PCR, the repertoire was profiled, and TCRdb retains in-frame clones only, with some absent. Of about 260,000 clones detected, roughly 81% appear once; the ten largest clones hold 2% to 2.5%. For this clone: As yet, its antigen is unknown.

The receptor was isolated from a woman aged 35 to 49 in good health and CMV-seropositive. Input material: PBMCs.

The CDR3 DNA follows: TGTGCCAGCAGTGTGCTGGGGCAGAACACTGAAGCTTTCTTT. Translating it yields CASSVLGQNTEAFF. The gene calls are TRBV2 and TRBJ1-1; D might be TRBD1 (5 bases). Per germline, CDR1 SNHLY and CDR2 FYNNEI. The V end was cut by 4 bases, the J end by 1 base, with 10 bases between. CDR3 length equals 14 residues.